What follows describes a single TCR beta chain. Antigen specificity is unknown. This specimen belongs to a study of cytomegalovirus exposure and HLA in healthy donors. Amplification used 60 Vbeta primers and 13 Jbeta primers. Only in-frame clones appear in the TCRdb table, and some are missing; sequencing was by immunoSEQ multiplex PCR. The sample shows roughly 170,000 clones, 65% to 85% of them seen only once. Study findings and constraints: TCR beta V- and J-gene trimming, according to a later analysis, was linked to a missense DCLRE1C variant. Cytomegalovirus association was listed for 164 TCR beta chains.

The CDR3 is made up of 16 amino acids. J was trimmed by 6 bases and V by 5 bases; bases with no gene match: 14. Germline V gene sequence: CDR1 MNHNY, CDR2 SVGAGI (reference sequence). The chain uses TRBV6-6 and TRBJ1-1, with 8 bases aligning to TRBD1. Sequencing was done on a sample of PBMCs. This TCR came from a woman in her 50s in good health and CMV-seropositive. The CDR3 loop reads CASSHGAAGGEAEAFF. The DNA for the CDR3 is TGTGCCAGCAGTCACGGGGCCGCAGGGGGCGAGGCTGAAGCTTTCTTT.